This T cell receptor (beta chain) was sequenced during a study of blood T cell repertoires in COVID-19. Assay used: immunoSEQ multiplex PCR; TCRdb lists only in-frame clones, some missing. The table shows 150,000 or so clones, with roughly 88% occurring only once. This CDR3 has 15 residues. Germline V CDR1 and CDR2: MDHEN, SYDVKM. The trim removed 9 bases at V and 5 bases at J, leaving 9 bases unmatched. This chain joins TRBV28 and TRBJ2-1; 11 bases are shared with TRBD2. The TCR originated in an older woman with acute or convalescent COVID-19. The sequencing input was peripheral blood. The CDR3, as DNA: TGTGCCAGTTATTCCTTAGCGGGGGGGCACAATGAGCAGTTCTTC. Residues: CASYSLAGGHNEQFF.